The present T cell receptor beta chain was sequenced within a study of shared clonotypes between healthy human individuals. Study in general: Every donor yielded three CD4 naive, three CD4 memory, two CD8 naive and one CD8 memory plate.

Clones were read by immunoSEQ multiplex PCR, and TCRdb kept only the in-frame ones, dropping some. The profile shows 740,000 or so clones, 55% to 85% of them singletons. CDR3 size: 14 residues. The V gene's germline CDR1 is SEHNR and CDR2 FQNEAQ (reference sequence). With 4 bases removed from V and 7 bases from J, the gap between germline ends came to 16 bases. V and J are TRBV7-9 and TRBJ1-2; D remains ambiguous. Material for sequencing was memory CD4+ T cells sorted from blood. The subset was: CD45RA-negative fraction. The sequence derives from a woman under 40 in good health. This CDR3 is CASSSPFGIGGYTF. In DNA, the CDR3 is TGTGCCAGCAGCTCCCCATTTGGTATAGGTGGCTACACCTTC.